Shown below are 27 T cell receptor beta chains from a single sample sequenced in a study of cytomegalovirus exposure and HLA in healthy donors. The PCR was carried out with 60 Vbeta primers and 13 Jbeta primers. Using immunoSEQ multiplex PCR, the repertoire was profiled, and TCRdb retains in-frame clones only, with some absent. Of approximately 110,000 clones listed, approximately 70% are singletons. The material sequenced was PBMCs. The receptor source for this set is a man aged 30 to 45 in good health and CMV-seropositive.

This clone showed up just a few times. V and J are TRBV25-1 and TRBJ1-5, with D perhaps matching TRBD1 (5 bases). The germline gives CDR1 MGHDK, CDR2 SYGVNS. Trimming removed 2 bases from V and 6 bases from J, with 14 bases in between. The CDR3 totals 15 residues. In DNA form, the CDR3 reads TGTGCCAGCAGTGAAATGGGGCAGGTCGGTCAGCCCCAGCATTTT. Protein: CASSEMGQVGQPQHF.

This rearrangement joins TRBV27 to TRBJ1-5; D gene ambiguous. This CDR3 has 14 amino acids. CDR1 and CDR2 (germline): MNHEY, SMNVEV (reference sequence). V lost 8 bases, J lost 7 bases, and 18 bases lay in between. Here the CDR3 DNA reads TGTGCCAGCTCGAAGATTATTGGCGGGCAGCCCCAGCATTTT. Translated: CASSKIIGGQPQHF.

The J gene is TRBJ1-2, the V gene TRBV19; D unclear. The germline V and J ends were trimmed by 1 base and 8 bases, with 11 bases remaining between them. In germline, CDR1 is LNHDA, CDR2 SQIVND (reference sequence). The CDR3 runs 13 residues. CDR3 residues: CASSIAGVGGYTF. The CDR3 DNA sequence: TGTGCCAGTAGTATAGCCGGGGTCGGAGGCTACACCTTC. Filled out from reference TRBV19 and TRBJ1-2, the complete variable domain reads DGGITQSPKYLFRKEGQNVTLSCEQNLNHDAMYWYRQDPGQGLRLIYYSQIVNDFQKGDIAEGYSVSREKKESFPLTVTSAQKNPTAFYLCASSIAGVGGYTFGSGTRLTVV.

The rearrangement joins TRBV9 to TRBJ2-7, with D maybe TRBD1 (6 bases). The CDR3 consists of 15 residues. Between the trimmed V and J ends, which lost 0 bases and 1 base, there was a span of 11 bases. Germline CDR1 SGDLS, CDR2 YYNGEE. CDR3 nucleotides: TGTGCCAGCAGCGTAGATCTGGGGACATCCTACGAGCAGTACTTC. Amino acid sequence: CASSVDLGTSYEQYF.

The CDR3 coding sequence is TGTGCCAGCAGTGGACAGATGGAGACCCAGTACTTC. Amino acids: CASSGQMETQYF. The chain has TRBV6-6 and TRBJ2-5; a possible D gene is TRBD1 (6 bases). The germline gives CDR1 MNHNY, CDR2 SVGAGI (reference sequence). CDR3 length: 12 amino acids. Trimming shortened V by 5 bases and J by 5 bases, and 9 bases separated the two germline ends.

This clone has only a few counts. CDR3: CASSVQDTQYF. In nucleotides, the CDR3 is TGTGCCAGCAGCGTCCAAGATACGCAGTATTTT. The chain employs TRBV5-6 and TRBJ2-3; D gene ambiguous. The germline gives CDR1 SGHDT, CDR2 YYEEEE. The CDR3 has 11 residues. V gave up 4 bases and J gave up 5 bases, with 5 bases separating them. The complete variable domain, with remaining parts taken from reference TRBV5-6 and TRBJ2-3, reads DAGVTQSPTHLIKTRGQQVTLRCSPKSGHDTVSWYQQALGQGPQFIFQYYEEEERQRGNFPDRFSGHQFPNYSSELNVNALLLGDSALYLCASSVQDTQYFGPGTRLTVL.

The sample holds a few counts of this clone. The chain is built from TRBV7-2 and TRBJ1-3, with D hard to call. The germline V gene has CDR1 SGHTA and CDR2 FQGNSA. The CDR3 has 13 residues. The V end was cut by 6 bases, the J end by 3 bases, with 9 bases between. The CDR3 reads CASSLSVGNTIYF. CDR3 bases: TGTGCCAGCAGTTTAAGCGTTGGAAACACCATATATTTT. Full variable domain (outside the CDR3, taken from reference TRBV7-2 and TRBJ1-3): GAGVSQSPSNKVTEKGKDVELRCDPISGHTALYWYRQSLGQGLEFLIYFQGNSAPDKSGLPSDRFSAERTGGSVSTLTIQRTQQEDSAVYLCASSLSVGNTIYFGEGSWLTVV.

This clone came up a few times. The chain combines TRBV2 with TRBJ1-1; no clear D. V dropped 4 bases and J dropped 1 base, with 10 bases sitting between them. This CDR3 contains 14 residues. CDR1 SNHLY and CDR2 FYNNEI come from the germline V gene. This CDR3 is CASSGIGRNTEAFF. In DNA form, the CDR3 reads TGTGCCAGCAGTGGAATTGGGAGGAACACTGAAGCTTTCTTT.

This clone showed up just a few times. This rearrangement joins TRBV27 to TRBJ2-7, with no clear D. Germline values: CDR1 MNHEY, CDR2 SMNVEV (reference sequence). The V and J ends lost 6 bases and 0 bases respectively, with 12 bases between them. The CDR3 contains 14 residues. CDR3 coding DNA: TGTGCCAGCAGATCTCTATTTAGCTCCTACGAGCAGTACTTC. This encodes CASRSLFSSYEQYF.

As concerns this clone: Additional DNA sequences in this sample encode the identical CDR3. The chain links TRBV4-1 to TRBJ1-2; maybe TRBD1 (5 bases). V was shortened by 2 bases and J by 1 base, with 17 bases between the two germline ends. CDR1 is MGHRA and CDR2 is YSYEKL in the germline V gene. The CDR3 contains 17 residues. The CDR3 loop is CASSQPSAGGVNYGYTF. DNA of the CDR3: TGCGCCAGCAGCCAACCTTCGGCCGGGGGGGTTAACTATGGCTACACCTTC.

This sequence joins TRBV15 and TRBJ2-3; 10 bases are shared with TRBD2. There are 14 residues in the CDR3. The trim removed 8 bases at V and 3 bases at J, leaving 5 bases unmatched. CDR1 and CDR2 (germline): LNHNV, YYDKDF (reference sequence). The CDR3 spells CATGSGGRTDTQYF. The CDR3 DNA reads TGTGCCACCGGTAGCGGGGGGAGAACAGATACGCAGTATTTT. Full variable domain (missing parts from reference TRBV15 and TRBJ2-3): DAMVIQNPRYQVTQFGKPVTLSCSQTLNHNVMYWYQQKSSQAPKLLFHYYDKDFNNEADTPDNFQSRRPNTSFCFLDIRSPGLGDTAMYLCATGSGGRTDTQYFGPGTRLTVL.

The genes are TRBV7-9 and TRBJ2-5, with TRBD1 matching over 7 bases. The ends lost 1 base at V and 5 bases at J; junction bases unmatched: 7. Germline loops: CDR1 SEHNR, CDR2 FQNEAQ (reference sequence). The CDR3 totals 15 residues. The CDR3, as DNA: TGTGCCAGCAGCTTAGGAGGGGGCCTTGGGGAGACCCAGTACTTC. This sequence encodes CASSLGGGLGETQYF.

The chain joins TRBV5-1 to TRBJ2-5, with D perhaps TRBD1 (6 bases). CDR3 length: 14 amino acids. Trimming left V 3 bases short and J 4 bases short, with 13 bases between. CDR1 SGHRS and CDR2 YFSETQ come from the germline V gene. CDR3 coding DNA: TGCGCCAGCAGCTCCGGACGAGGGGGAGAGACCCAGTACTTC. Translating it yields CASSSGRGGETQYF.

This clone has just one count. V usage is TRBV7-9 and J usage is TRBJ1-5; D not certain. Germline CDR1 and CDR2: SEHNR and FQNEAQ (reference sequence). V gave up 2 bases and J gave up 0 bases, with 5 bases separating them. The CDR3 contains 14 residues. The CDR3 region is CASSLPGSNQPQHF. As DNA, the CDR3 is TGTGCCAGCAGCTTACCGGGTAGCAATCAGCCCCAGCATTTT.

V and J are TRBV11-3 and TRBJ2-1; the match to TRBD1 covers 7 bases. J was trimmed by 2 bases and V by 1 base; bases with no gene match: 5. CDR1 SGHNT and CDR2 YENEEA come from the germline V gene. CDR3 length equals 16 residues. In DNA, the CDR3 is TGTGCCAGCAGCTTAGGCCGGGACAGCGCCTACAATGAGCAGTTCTTC. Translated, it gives CASSLGRDSAYNEQFF.

The CDR3 bases are TGTGCCAGCAGGACAGGGGGCAGCTTCTATGGCTACACCTTC. Amino acids: CASRTGGSFYGYTF. V gene TRBV6-5 combines with J gene TRBJ1-2, with 10 bases matching TRBD1. V was pared by 6 bases and J by 4 bases, with 5 bases of the junction left unmatched. The CDR3 length is 14 residues. Germline lookup yields CDR1 MNHEY and CDR2 SVGAGI.

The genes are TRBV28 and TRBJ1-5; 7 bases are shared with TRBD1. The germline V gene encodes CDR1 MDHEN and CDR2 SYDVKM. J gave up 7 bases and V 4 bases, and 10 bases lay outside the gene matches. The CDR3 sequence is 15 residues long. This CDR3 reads CASSSLDRQRQPQHF. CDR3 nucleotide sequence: TGTGCCAGCAGTTCCTTGGACAGGCAAAGACAGCCCCAGCATTTT.

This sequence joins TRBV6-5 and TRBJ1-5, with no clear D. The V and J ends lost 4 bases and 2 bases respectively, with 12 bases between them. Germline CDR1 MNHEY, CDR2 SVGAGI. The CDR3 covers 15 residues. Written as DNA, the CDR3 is TGTGCCAGCAGTTCGAGTCGAAGAGGCAATCAGCCCCAGCATTTT. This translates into CASSSSRRGNQPQHF.

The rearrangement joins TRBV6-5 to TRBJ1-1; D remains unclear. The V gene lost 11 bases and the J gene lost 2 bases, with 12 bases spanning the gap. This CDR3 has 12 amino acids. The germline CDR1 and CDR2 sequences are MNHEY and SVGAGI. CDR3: CAVRLGNTEAFF. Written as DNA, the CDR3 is TGTGCCGTCCGCCTGGGCAACACTGAAGCTTTCTTT.

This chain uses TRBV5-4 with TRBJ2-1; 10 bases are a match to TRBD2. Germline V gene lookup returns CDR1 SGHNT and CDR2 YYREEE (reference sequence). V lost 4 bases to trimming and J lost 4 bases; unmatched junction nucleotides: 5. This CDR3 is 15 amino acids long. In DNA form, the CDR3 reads TGTGCCAGCAGCCCTCAGCGGGGGGGTTACAATGAGCAGTTCTTC. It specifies CASSPQRGGYNEQFF. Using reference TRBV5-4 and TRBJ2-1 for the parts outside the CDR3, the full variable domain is ETGVTQSPTHLIKTRGQQVTLRCSSQSGHNTVSWYQQALGQGPQFIFQYYREEENGRGNFPPRFSGLQFPNYSSELNVNALELDDSALYLCASSPQRGGYNEQFFGPGTRLTVL.

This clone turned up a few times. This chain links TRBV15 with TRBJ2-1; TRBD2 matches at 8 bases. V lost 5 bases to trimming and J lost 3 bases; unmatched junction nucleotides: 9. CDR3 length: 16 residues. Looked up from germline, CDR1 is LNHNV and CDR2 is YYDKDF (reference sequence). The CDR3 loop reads CATSDPRGGSYNEQFF. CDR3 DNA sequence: TGTGCCACCAGCGACCCTCGGGGGGGCAGCTACAATGAGCAGTTCTTC.

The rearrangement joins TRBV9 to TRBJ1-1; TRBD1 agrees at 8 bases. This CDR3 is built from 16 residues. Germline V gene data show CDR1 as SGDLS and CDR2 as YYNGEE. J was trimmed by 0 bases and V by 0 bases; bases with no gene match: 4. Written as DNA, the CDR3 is TGTGCCAGCAGCGTAGGGACAGGGATAATGAACACTGAAGCTTTCTTT. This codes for CASSVGTGIMNTEAFF.

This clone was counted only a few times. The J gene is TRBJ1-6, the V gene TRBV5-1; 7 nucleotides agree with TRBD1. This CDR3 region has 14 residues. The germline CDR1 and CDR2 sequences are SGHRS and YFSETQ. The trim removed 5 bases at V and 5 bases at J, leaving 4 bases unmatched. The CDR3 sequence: CASSFDRDNSPLHF. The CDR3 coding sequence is TGCGCCAGCAGTTTCGACAGGGATAATTCACCCCTCCACTTT. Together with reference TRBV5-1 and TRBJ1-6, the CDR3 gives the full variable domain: KAGVTQTPRYLIKTRGQQVTLSCSPISGHRSVSWYQQTPGQGLQFLFEYFSETQRNKGNFPGRFSGRQFSNSRSEMNVSTLELGDSALYLCASSFDRDNSPLHFGNGTRLTVT.

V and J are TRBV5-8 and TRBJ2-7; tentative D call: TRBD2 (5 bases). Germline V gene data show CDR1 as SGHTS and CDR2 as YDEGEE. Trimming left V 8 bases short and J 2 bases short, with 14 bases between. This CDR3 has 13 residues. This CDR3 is CASFRDRTYEQYF. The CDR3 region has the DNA TGTGCCAGTTTCCGGGATCGGACCTACGAGCAGTACTTC.

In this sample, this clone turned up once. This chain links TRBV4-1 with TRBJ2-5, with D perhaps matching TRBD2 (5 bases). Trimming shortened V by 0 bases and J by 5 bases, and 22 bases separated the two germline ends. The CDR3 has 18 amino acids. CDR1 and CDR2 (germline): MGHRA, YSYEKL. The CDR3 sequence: CASSQDLFIGGVEETQYF. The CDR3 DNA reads TGCGCCAGCAGCCAAGATCTTTTCATTGGAGGAGTGGAGGAGACCCAGTACTTC.

This chain's CDR3 is CASSQEVLASYEQYF. The CDR3 nucleotides are TGTGCCAGCAGCCAAGAAGTACTAGCGTCCTACGAGCAGTACTTC. The chain joins TRBV4-2 to TRBJ2-7; TRBD2 aligns across 7 bases. V lost 0 bases, J lost 1 base, and 3 bases stayed unmatched. CDR3 length: 15 residues. Germline-derived CDR1 and CDR2 are LGHNA and YNFKEQ.

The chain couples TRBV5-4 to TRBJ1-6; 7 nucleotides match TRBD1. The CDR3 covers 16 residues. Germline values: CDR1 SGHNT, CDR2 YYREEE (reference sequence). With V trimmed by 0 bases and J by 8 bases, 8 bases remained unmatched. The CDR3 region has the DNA TGTGCCAGCAGCTTGGCCAAGGGGGCGCAGGATTCACCCCTCCACTTT. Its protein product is CASSLAKGAQDSPLHF.